This entry is about one T cell receptor beta chain. V gave up 5 bases and J gave up 0 bases, with 8 bases separating them. In germline, CDR1 is SQVTM, CDR2 ANQGSEA. CDR3 length equals 13 residues. The sample belongs to a study of blood T cell repertoires in COVID-19. Study context: Italy, Spain and the United States were the sources of the convalescent and acute COVID-19 samples. In each case, the material was cDNA or gDNA derived from T cells, B-cell-depleted T cells, or PBMCs.

Enrolled during active infection, Seattle patients were then followed longitudinally. In the original processing: Amplification from reference gene primers served as the basis for estimated nucleated cell counts. Here immunoSEQ multiplex PCR was the method, and the copy in TCRdb shows in-frame clones only, minus some. That table gives V, J and clone size, and the DNA gave D and trimming. The repertoire holds 410,000 or so clones, with 89% as singletons. Material for sequencing was peripheral blood. J is TRBJ2-1 and V is TRBV29-1; D is unclear. This clonotype was obtained from a woman between 35 and 50 years old with COVID-19, enrolled during active disease. CDR3 sequence: CSVRTGSYNEQFF. CDR3 bases: TGCAGCGTTCGAACCGGCTCCTACAATGAGCAGTTCTTC.